This is a list of T cell receptor beta chains from one sample in a study of cytomegalovirus exposure and HLA in healthy donors. This table comes from immunoSEQ multiplex PCR, and its TCRdb copy is limited to in-frame clones, with some not included. The sample consists of 150,000 to 200,000 clones, around 85% of them appearing once. The sequenced sample consisted of PBMCs. These receptor sequences come from a man in his late teens or twenties in good health and CMV-seropositive. CDR3s include the opening cysteine and the closing phenylalanine or tryptophan. The D gene is left open where the match is weak. Some rows have no size entry. The others give once, few or many, or a class for an expanded clone.

CDR3	DNA	size	D	V	J
CASSYSRDNPYGYTF	TGTGCCAGCAGTTACTCGAGGGACAATCCCTATGGCTACACCTTC	once	.	TRBV6-5	TRBJ1-2
CASSRGRKNIQYF	TGTGCCAGCAGCAGGGGGCGCAAAAACATTCAGTACTTC	.	TRBD1	TRBV27	TRBJ2-4
CATSGDGSNTEAFF	TGTGCCACCAGCGGGGACGGGAGTAACACTGAAGCTTTCTTT	few	.	TRBV15	TRBJ1-1
CASHYTGELFF	TGTGCCAGCCACTACACCGGGGAGCTGTTTTTT	.	.	TRBV2	TRBJ2-2
CASSLLGLRYEQYF	TGTGCCAGCAGCTTGCTTGGACTCCGGTACGAGCAGTACTTC	.	.	TRBV5-6	TRBJ2-7
CASSFHYQETQYF	TGTGCCAGCAGCTTTCATTACCAAGAGACCCAGTACTTC	.	.	TRBV7-7	TRBJ2-5
CASSFIAGGQETQYF	TGTGCCAGCAGCTTCATAGCGGGGGGGCAAGAGACCCAGTACTTC	.	TRBD2	TRBV7-3	TRBJ2-5
CASRGLAGGIETQYF	TGCGCCAGCAGGGGACTAGCGGGGGGGATCGAGACCCAGTACTTC	.	TRBD2	TRBV10-2	TRBJ2-5
CASSQGVGYEQYF	TGCGCCAGCAGCCAGGGCGTCGGCTACGAACAGTACTTC	.	.	TRBV4-3	TRBJ2-5
CASRGRTDSYEQYF	TGCGCCAGCAGGGGGAGGACGGACTCCTACGAGCAGTACTTC	.	.	TRBV5-1	TRBJ2-7
CAISERNRVEAFF	TGTGCCATCAGTGAGAGAAACAGGGTTGAAGCTTTCTTT	.	.	TRBV10-3	TRBJ1-1
CASSHGLGTDTQYF	TGTGCCAGCAGCCACGGACTAGGCACAGATACGCAGTATTTT	.	TRBD2	TRBV5-4	TRBJ2-3
CASSPRGTDSSYGYTF	TGTGCCAGCAGCCCCCGCGGGACAGACTCTTCCTATGGCTACACCTTC	.	TRBD1	TRBV9	TRBJ1-2
CASRFTGGENTIYF	TGCGCCAGCAGATTCACAGGGGGAGAAAACACCATATATTTT	.	TRBD1	TRBV5-1	TRBJ1-3
CASSYPDPGRGQPQHF	TGTGCCAGCAGCTACCCGGACCCCGGGAGGGGTCAGCCCCAGCATTTT	.	.	TRBV5-8	TRBJ1-5
CAWRAGQGAGEQFF	TGTGCCTGGAGAGCGGGACAGGGGGCGGGGGAGCAGTTCTTC	.	TRBD1	TRBV30	TRBJ2-1
CASSLRRGAQETQYF	TGTGCCAGCAGCTTGAGGCGGGGGGCGCAAGAGACCCAGTACTTC	.	TRBD2	TRBV7-7	TRBJ2-5
CASRRTGTENQPQHF	TGTGCCAGTAGGCGAACAGGGACAGAGAATCAGCCCCAGCATTTT	.	TRBD1	TRBV19	TRBJ1-5
CASSPTSGGAIDTQYF	TGTGCCAGCAGCCCTACTAGCGGGGGGGCCATAGATACGCAGTATTTT	.	TRBD2	TRBV7-9	TRBJ2-3
CASSDFKVGANYGYTF	TGCGCCAGCAGTGACTTTAAAGTCGGGGCTAACTATGGCTACACCTTC	.	.	TRBV10-2	TRBJ1-2
CAAGFRGSYNEQFF	TGTGCCGCGGGATTCAGGGGGTCCTACAATGAGCAGTTCTTC	.	.	TRBV27	TRBJ2-1
CASSEMAGGYTF	TGTGCCAGCAGTGAAATGGCGGGGGGCTACACCTTC	few	.	TRBV6-1	TRBJ1-2
CSSSASLAGLDEQFF	TGTTCCAGCAGCGCTTCACTAGCGGGGCTCGATGAGCAGTTCTTC	.	TRBD2	TRBV7-9	TRBJ2-1
CASSLGDQPQHF	TGTGCCAGCAGCTTAGGAGATCAGCCCCAGCATTTT	.	.	TRBV7-2	TRBJ1-5
CASSLLEGTGELFF	TGTGCCAGCAGCTTACTGGAGGGCACCGGGGAGCTGTTTTTT	once	.	TRBV7-2	TRBJ2-2
CASSFISAGTSEQYF	TGTGCCAGCAGCTTTATTTCAGCGGGGACCTCCGAGCAGTACTTC	.	TRBD2	TRBV5-6	TRBJ2-7
CASSPDRNNEQFF	TGTGCCAGCTCACCCGACAGGAACAATGAGCAGTTCTTC	.	.	TRBV18	TRBJ2-1
CASSLGQGYYGYTF	TGTGCCAGCAGCTTGGGGCAGGGTTACTATGGCTACACCTTC	.	.	TRBV5-5	TRBJ1-2
CASSYVGGGYTF	TGTGCCAGCAGTTACGTAGGGGGTGGCTACACCTTC	few	.	TRBV10-3	TRBJ1-2
CASSLHRGLAGELFF	TGTGCCAGCAGCTTACACAGGGGGCTGGCCGGGGAGCTGTTTTTT	.	TRBD1	TRBV7-9	TRBJ2-2
CASSSVGAQETQYF	TGCGCCAGCAGCTCTGTGGGAGCACAAGAGACCCAGTACTTC	few	.	TRBV5-1	TRBJ2-5
CAWRNSGGAGYTF	TGTGCCTGGAGAAATTCAGGGGGCGCGGGCTACACCTTC	.	TRBD1	TRBV30	TRBJ1-2
CASSIVGTGHQPQHF	TGTGCCAGTAGTATTGTTGGGACAGGGCATCAGCCCCAGCATTTT	.	TRBD1	TRBV19	TRBJ1-5
CASSQDLAGGPGETQYF	TGTGCCAGCAGCCAAGATCTAGCGGGGGGGCCGGGAGAGACCCAGTACTTC	.	TRBD2	TRBV4-2	TRBJ2-5
CASSPGDSSLSTF	TGTGCCAGTAGTCCAGGGGACAGCTCTCTAAGCACCTTC	.	TRBD1	TRBV19	TRBJ1-2
CASSAPARGGKQETQYF	TGCGCCAGCAGCGCCCCCGCCCGGGGTGGTAAACAAGAGACCCAGTACTTC	.	.	TRBV5-1	TRBJ2-5
CASSPDRGSLTYEQYF	TGTGCCAGCAGCCCTGACAGGGGCTCCCTTACCTACGAGCAGTACTTC	.	TRBD1	TRBV14	TRBJ2-7
CASSLVAGDNSPLHF	TGTGCCAGCAGCTTAGTGGCAGGGGACAATTCACCCCTCCACTTT	.	.	TRBV7-9	TRBJ1-6
CASSETGGNSPLHF	TGCGCCAGCAGCGAGACAGGGGGCAATTCACCCCTCCACTTT	few	TRBD1	TRBV10-1	TRBJ1-6
CASSVGGGSYEQYF	TGTGCCAGCTCCGTCGGGGGGGGCTCCTACGAGCAGTACTTC	.	TRBD2	TRBV18	TRBJ2-7
CASSHRGNYGYTF	TGTGCCAGCAGCCACAGGGGGAACTATGGCTACACCTTC	.	TRBD1	TRBV6-1	TRBJ1-2
CSVQDRGHGQPQHF	TGCAGCGTTCAAGACAGGGGGCACGGTCAGCCCCAGCATTTT	.	TRBD1	TRBV29-1	TRBJ1-5
CASSLATGMYEQYF	TGCGCCAGCAGCTTGGCTACAGGCATGTACGAGCAGTACTTC	.	.	TRBV5-1	TRBJ2-7
CASREGGIDTQYF	TGTGCCAGCAGAGAAGGGGGCATAGATACGCAGTATTTT	.	TRBD1	TRBV25-1	TRBJ2-3
CASSQIGVLQPQHF	TGCGCCAGCAGCCAGATCGGGGTACTTCAGCCCCAGCATTTT	few	.	TRBV4-1	TRBJ1-5
CASSLPPQGGESIDYEQYF	TGTGCCAGCAGCTTACCTCCGCAGGGTGGCGAGTCAATAGACTACGAGCAGTACTTC	.	.	TRBV7-8	TRBJ2-7
CASSLSTGRQGYEQYF	TGTGCCAGCAGTTTATCGACGGGGAGGCAAGGCTACGAGCAGTACTTC	.	.	TRBV27	TRBJ2-7
CASSLDSYNEQFF	TGTGCCAGCAGCCTCGATAGCTACAATGAGCAGTTCTTC	.	.	TRBV6-1	TRBJ2-1
CASGGNTEAFF	TGCGCCAGCGGAGGGAACACTGAAGCTTTCTTT	few	.	TRBV4-3	TRBJ1-1
CASTLAGGNTGELFF	TGTGCCAGCACCCTAGCGGGGGGGAACACCGGGGAGCTGTTTTTT	.	.	TRBV21-1	TRBJ2-2
CASSQGGLADTDTQYF	TGCGCCAGCAGCCAAGGGGGACTAGCAGACACAGATACGCAGTATTTT	.	TRBD2	TRBV4-3	TRBJ2-3
CASSVAGGGETQYF	TGTGCCAGCAGCGTAGCAGGGGGCGGTGAGACCCAGTACTTC	.	TRBD1	TRBV7-8	TRBJ2-5
CASSLNRGLAGGNTIYF	TGTGCCAGCAGTTTAAACAGGGGCCTTGCTGGTGGAAACACCATATATTTT	.	TRBD1	TRBV27	TRBJ1-3
CASSAQLAGGGYEQYF	TGTGCCAGCAGTGCCCAGCTAGCGGGGGGCGGCTACGAGCAGTACTTC	.	TRBD2	TRBV6-6	TRBJ2-7